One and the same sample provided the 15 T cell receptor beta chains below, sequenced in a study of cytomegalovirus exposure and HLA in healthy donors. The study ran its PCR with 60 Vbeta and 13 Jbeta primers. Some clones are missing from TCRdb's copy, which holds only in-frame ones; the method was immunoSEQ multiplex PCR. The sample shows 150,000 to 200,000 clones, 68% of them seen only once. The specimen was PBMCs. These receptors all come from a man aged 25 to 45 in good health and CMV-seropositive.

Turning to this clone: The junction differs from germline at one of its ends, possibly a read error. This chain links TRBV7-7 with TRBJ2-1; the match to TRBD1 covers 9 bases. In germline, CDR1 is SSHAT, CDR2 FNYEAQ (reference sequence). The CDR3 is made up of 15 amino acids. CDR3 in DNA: TGTGCCAGCAGTTTAGACAGGGGGTTCTCCAATGAGCAGTTCTTC. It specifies CASSLDRGFSNEQFF.

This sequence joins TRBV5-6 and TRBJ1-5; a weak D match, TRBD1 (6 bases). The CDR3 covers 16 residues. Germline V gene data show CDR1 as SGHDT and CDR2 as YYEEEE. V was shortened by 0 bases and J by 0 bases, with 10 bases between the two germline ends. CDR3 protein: CASSLGTAYSNQPQHF. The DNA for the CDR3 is TGTGCCAGCAGCTTGGGGACAGCCTATAGCAATCAGCCCCAGCATTTT.

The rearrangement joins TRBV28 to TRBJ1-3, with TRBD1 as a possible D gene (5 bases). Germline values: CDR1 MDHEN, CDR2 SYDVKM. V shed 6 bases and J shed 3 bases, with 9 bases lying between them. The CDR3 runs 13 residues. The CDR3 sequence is CASRGPLGNTIYF. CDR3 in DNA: TGTGCCAGCAGGGGGCCTCTTGGAAACACCATATATTTT.

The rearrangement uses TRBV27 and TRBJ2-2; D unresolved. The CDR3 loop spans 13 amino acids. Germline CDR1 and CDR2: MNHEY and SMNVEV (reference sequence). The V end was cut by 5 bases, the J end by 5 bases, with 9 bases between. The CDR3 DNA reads TGTGCCAGCAGTGAGACGCGGACCGGGGAGCTGTTTTTT. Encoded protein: CASSETRTGELFF.

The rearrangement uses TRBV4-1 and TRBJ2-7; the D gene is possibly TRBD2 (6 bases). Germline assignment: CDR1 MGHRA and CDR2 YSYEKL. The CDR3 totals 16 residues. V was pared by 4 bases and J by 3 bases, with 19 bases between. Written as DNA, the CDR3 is TGCGCCAGCAGCCGGGGACTCTTACTTAATAACTACGAGCAGTACTTC. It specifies CASSRGLLLNNYEQYF.

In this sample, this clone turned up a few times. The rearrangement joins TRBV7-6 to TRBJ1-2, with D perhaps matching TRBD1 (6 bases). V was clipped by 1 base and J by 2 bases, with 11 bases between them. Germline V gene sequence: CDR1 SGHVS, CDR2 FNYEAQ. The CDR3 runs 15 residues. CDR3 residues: CASSLDPGENYGYTF. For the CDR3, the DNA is TGTGCCAGCAGCTTAGATCCAGGGGAAAACTATGGCTACACCTTC.

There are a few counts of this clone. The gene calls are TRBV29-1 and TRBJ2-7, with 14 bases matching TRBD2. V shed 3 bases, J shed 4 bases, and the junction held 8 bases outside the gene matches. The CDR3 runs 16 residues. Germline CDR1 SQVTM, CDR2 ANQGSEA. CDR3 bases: TGCAGCGTTGACCGAGCCGGGACTAGCGGGAGTTACGAGCAGTACTTC. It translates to CSVDRAGTSGSYEQYF.

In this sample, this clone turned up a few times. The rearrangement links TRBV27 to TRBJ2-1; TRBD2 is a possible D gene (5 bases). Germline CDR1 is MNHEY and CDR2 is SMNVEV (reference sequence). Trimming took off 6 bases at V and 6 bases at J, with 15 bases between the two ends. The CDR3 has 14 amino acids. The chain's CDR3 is CASRLPGLSNEQFF. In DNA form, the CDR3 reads TGTGCCAGCAGATTACCTGGACTTAGCAATGAGCAGTTCTTC.

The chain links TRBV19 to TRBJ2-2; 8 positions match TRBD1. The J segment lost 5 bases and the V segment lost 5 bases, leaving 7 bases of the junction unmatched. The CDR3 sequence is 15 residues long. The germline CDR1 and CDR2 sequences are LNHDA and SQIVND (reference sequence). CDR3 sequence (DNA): TGTGCCAGTAGTTTCGGACAGGGCGTGACCGGGGAGCTGTTTTTT. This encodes CASSFGQGVTGELFF.

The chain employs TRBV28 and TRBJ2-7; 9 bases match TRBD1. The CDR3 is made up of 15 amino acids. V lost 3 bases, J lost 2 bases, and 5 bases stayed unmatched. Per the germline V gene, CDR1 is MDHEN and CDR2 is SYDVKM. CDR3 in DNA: TGTGCCAGCAGTTTCGGTGGGACAGGGACCTACGAGCAGTACTTC. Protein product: CASSFGGTGTYEQYF.

CDR3 in DNA: TGTGCCAGCAGCTTGGGGGGGTTGAGGGACAGGGTCCGCGAGCAGTACTTC. Amino acid sequence: CASSLGGLRDRVREQYF. The chain has TRBV5-4 and TRBJ2-7; TRBD1 matches at 9 bases. J was trimmed by 6 bases and V by 0 bases; bases with no gene match: 13. The CDR3 length is 17 residues. CDR1 is SGHNT, CDR2 YYREEE, per germline (reference sequence).

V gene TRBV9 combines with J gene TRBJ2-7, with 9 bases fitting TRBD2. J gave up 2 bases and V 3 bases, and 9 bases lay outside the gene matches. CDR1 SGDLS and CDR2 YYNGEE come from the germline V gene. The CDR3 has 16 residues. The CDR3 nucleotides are TGTGCCAGCAGCGCCTATCATATAGCGGGGGCCTACGAGCAGTACTTC. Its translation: CASSAYHIAGAYEQYF.

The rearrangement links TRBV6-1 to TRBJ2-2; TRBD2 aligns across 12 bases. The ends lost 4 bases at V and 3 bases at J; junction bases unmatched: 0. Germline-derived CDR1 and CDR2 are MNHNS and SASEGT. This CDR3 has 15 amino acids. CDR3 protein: CASSGLAGDTGELFF. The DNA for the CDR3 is TGTGCCAGCAGTGGACTAGCGGGAGACACCGGGGAGCTGTTTTTT.

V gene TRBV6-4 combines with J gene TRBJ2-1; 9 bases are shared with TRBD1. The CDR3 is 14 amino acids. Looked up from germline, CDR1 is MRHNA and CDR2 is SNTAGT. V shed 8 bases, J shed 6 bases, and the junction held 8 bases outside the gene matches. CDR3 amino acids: CASSRQGGSNEQFF. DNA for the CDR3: TGTGCCAGCTCCAGACAGGGGGGTTCCAATGAGCAGTTCTTC.

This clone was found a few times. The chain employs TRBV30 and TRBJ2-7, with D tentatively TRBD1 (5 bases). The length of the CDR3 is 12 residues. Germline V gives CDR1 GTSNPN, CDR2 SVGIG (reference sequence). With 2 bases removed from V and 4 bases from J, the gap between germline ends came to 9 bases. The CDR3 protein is CAWSFQGYEQYF. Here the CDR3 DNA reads TGTGCCTGGAGTTTCCAGGGATACGAGCAGTACTTC.